The entry below describes one TCR beta chain. Its antigen target is currently unknown. Base qualities are missing; no much larger clone stands one base away. Patients with a history of autoimmune disease or receiving systemic immunosuppression were excluded from the trial. Peripheral blood for TCR sequencing was drawn from every dose cohort at baseline, at cycle 4 day 1 and at cycle 7 day 1. The samples were drawn from a first-in-human, open-label, multicenter phase I dose-escalation trial of ivuxolimab. Adults with locally advanced or metastatic head and neck squamous cell, hepatocellular, melanoma or renal cell carcinoma were enrolled in the trial. CD4+ and CD8+ T cells were sorted separately from peripheral blood before TCR sequencing. This entry comes from a study of OX40 agonist ivuxolimab in advanced cancers. General notes on the study: The costimulatory receptor OX40 (CD134) was targeted by ivuxolimab, a fully human IgG2 agonistic monoclonal antibody. Intravenous ivuxolimab was administered to patients every 2 weeks at six dose levels: 0.01, 0.1, 0.3, 1.5, 3 and 10 mg/kg. Of the roughly 52 dose-escalation patients, hepatocellular carcinoma was present in about 20, melanoma in approximately 15, renal cell carcinoma in 9 and head and neck cancer in 9. A male proportion of around 81% and a mean age of about 60 years, ranging from 23 to 79, were recorded for the dose-escalation cohort. Patients were allowed to have had prior anti-PD-1, anti-PD-L1 or anti-CTLA-4 therapy, and approximately 40% of the dose-escalation patients had been treated with checkpoint inhibitors. Partial responses occurred in three dose-escalation patients: two with cutaneous melanoma and one with hepatocellular carcinoma. Peripheral TCRbeta sequencing aimed to test whether ivuxolimab altered TCR sequence diversity and caused clonal T-cell expansion. The monotherapy dose-escalation portion (N = 52 patients) of the phase I ivuxolimab trial is reported in the paper.

V and J lose 7 bases and 0 bases, and a span of 14 bases separates them. From a lookup of the germline V gene, CDR1 and CDR2 are SGHTA and FQGTGA. From cysteine to phenylalanine, the CDR3 is 15 amino acids long. Only CDR3 DNA is held: 45 bases, read in frame from base 1. Paper-wide results and their limitations: Low levels of normalized T-cell clonal expansion were also seen in some nonresponding patients. In the 0.1-3.0 mg/kg groups, partial responders were among the patients with the lowest normalized peripheral clonal expansion, particularly in CD8+ T cells. The antigen specificity of the clonally expanded peripheral T cells was not determined. At doses of 0.1 to 3.0 mg/kg, clonal expansion of both CD4+ and CD8+ T cells in blood was seen between baseline and week 6. After ivuxolimab, CD8+ T cells had more expanded clones than CD4+ T cells on average.

Genomic DNA was isolated from the sorted cells so that the TCRbeta CDR3 region could be sequenced. TCRbeta CDR3 regions were sequenced using the immunoSEQ Assay. The table was pulled from immuneACCESS by TCRdb, which kept in-frame rearrangements only. Such tables lose some clones; where checked, under half of the loss comes from unresolved V genes, and the rest has no known cause. Counted in this sample were approximately 20,000 clones; about 83% of them appeared once. The ten most abundant clones make up 20% to 30% of the sample. The sequences come from CD4+ or CD8+ T cells sorted from blood, collected in a trial of the OX40 agonist ivuxolimab. This receptor was taken from an adult with an advanced solid tumor such as melanoma, head and neck, liver or kidney cancer. The chain couples TRBV7-3 to TRBJ2-3; the D gene is possibly TRBD1, with 6 bases matching. This receptor has the CDR3 CASTIGGTSTDTQYF. The nucleotide sequence is given as TGTGCCAGCACCATAGGGGGAACTAGCACAGATACGCAGTATTTT.